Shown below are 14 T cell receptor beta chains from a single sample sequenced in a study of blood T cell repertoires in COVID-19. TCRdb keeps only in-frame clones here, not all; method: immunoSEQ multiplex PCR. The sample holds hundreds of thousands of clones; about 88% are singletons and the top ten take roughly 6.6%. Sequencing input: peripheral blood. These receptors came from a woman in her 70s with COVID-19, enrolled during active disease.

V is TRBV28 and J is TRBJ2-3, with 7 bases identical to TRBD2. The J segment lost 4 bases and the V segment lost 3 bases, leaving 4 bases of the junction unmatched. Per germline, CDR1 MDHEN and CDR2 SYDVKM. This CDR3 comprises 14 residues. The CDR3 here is CASSLRLAPDTQYF. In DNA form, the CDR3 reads TGTGCCAGCAGTTTGAGACTAGCTCCAGATACGCAGTATTTT.

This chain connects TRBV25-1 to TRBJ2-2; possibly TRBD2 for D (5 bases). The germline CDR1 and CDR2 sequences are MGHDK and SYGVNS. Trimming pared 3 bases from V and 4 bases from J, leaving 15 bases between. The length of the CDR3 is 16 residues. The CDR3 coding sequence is TGTGCCAGCAGTGATTTCGGGGTTAACTTCACCGGGGAGCTGTTTTTT. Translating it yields CASSDFGVNFTGELFF.

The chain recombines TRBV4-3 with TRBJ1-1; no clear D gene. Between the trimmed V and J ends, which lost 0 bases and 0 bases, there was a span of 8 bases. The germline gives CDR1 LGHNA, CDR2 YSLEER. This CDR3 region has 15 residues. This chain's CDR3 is CASSQDMRMNTEAFF. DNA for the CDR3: TGCGCCAGCAGCCAAGATATGAGAATGAACACTGAAGCTTTCTTT.

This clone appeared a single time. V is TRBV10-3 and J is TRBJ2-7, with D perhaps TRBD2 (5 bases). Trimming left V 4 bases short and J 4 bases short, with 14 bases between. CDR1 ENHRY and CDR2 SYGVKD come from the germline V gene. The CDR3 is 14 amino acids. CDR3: CAISGKTGEYEQYF. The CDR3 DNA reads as TGTGCCATCAGTGGAAAAACCGGGGAATACGAGCAGTACTTC.

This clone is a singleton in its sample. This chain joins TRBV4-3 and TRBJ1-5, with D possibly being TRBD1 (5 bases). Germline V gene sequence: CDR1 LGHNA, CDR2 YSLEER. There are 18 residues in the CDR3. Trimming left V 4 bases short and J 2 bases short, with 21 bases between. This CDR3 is CASSRVGLQRIGNQPQHF. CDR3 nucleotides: TGCGCCAGCAGCCGAGTGGGACTTCAGAGGATCGGCAATCAGCCCCAGCATTTT.

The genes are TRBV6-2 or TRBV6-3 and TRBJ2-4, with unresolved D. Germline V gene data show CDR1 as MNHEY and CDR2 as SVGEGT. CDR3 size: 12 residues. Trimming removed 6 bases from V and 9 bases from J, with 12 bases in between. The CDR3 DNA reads TGTGCCAGCAGGCCTGTACTCGGCATTCAGTACTTC. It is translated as CASRPVLGIQYF.

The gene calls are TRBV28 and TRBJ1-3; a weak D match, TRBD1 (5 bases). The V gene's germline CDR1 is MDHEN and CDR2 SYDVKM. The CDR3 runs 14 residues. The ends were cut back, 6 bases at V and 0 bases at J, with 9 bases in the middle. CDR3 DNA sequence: TGTGCCAGCAGGGGGCAACACTCTGGAAACACCATATATTTT. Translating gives CASRGQHSGNTIYF.

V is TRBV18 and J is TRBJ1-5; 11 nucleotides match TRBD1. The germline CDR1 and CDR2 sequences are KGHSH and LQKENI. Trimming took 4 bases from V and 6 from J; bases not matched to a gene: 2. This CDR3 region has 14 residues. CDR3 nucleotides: TGTGCCAGCTCACGGGGGACAGGGGGTCAGCCCCAGCATTTT. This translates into CASSRGTGGQPQHF.

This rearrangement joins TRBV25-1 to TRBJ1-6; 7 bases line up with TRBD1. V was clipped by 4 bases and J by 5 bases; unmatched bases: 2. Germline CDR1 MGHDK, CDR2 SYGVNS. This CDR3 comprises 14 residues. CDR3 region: CASSGTGDNSPLHF. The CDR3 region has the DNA TGTGCCAGCAGTGGCACAGGGGATAATTCACCCCTCCACTTT.

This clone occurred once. The DNA for the CDR3 is TGTGCCAGCAGCTTGGGTCTAGCGGGGGGCCTCACCGGGGAGCTGTTTTTT. Its translation: CASSLGLAGGLTGELFF. This chain links TRBV5-8 with TRBJ2-2; TRBD2 matches at 11 bases. The CDR3 sequence is 17 residues long. Germline V gives CDR1 SGHTS, CDR2 YDEGEE. Trimming at V came to 0 bases and at J to 4 bases, leaving 5 bases not matched to a gene.

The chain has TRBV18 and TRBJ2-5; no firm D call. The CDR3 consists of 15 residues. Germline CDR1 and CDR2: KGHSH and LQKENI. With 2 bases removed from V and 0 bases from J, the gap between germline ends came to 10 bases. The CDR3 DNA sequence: TGTGCCAGCTCACCAACGTCACAGTACCAAGAGACCCAGTACTTC. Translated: CASSPTSQYQETQYF. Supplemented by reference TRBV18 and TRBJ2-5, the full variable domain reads NAGVMQNPRHLVRRRGQEARLRCSPMKGHSHVYWYRQLPEEGLKFMVYLQKENIIDESGMPKERFSAEFPKEGPSILRIQQVVRGDSAAYFCASSPTSQYQETQYFGPGTRLLVL.

The CDR3 nucleotides read TGCGCCAGCAGCCAGGAGCCAGGGGGTATCTCTGGAAACACCATATATTTT. Amino acid sequence: CASSQEPGGISGNTIYF. This chain links TRBV4-3 with TRBJ1-3, with TRBD1 identical over 7 bases. The V gene's germline CDR1 is LGHNA and CDR2 YSLEER. The CDR3 sequence is 17 residues long. The V segment lost 3 bases and the J segment 0 bases; nucleotides outside the gene matches: 8.

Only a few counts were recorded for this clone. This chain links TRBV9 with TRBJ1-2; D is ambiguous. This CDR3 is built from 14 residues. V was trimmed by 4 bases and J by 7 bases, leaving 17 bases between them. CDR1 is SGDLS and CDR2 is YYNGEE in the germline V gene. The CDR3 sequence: CASSPREGLGGYTF. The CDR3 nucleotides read TGTGCCAGCAGCCCGAGGGAGGGATTGGGTGGCTACACCTTC.

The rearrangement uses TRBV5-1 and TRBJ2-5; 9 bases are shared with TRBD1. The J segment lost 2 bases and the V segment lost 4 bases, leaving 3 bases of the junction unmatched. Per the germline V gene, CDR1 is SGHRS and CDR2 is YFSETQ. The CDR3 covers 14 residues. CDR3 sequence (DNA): TGCGCCAGCAGCCGGGACAGGGAACAAGAGACCCAGTACTTC. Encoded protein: CASSRDREQETQYF.